This TCR beta chain was captured by sequencing in a study of brain metastases from non-small cell lung cancer. The study, taken as a whole, reports: Compared with their matched primary tumors, roughly two thirds of brain metastases showed expanded T-cell clones. TCR repertoires overlapped largely between brain metastases and matched primaries. Brain metastases had lower T-cell infiltration than primary tumors.

Using immunoSEQ multiplex PCR, the repertoire was profiled, and TCRdb retains in-frame clones only, with some absent. The sample shows about 16,000 clones, about four fifths of them seen only once. Trimming left V 5 bases short and J 3 bases short, with 16 bases between. The CDR3 is 14 amino acids. Germline CDR1 reads SQVTM; CDR2 reads ANQGSEA. As regards this clone: Its antigen remains unidentified.

Sequencing was done on a sample of primary lung tumor tissue. The sequence was obtained from a donor aged 40 or older with non-small cell lung cancer. This chain connects TRBV29-1 to TRBJ1-1; no firm D call. The CDR3 DNA is TGCAGCGTTACTGACTTTCCGGCCCACACTGAAGCTTTCTTT. It encodes CSVTDFPAHTEAFF.